The next 25 T cell receptor beta chains were all read from a single sample in a study of blood T cells in healthy people across ages. A second PCR, run for roughly 7 to 11 cycles, used a sample-barcoded 5' primer plus a J-beta primer mix. Via MiXCR, TCRdb re-called the 5' RACE reads, giving one row per CDR3 protein. This table holds hundreds of thousands of distinct CDR3 sequences, roughly 21% found once. Sequences were obtained from blood. The receptors stem from a man between 65 and 85 years old in good health.

The rearrangement uses TRBV18 and TRBJ1-1; possible D gene TRBD1, 5 bases. With 5 bases removed from V and 3 bases from J, the gap between germline ends came to 10 bases. Per the germline V gene, CDR1 is KGHSH and CDR2 is LQKENI. The CDR3 consists of 13 residues. The CDR3 region has the DNA TGTGCCAGCTCAATCAGGGTGGACACTGAAGCTTTCTTT. Protein: CASSIRVDTEAFF.

V gene TRBV20-1 combines with J gene TRBJ2-4; TRBD1 might be the D (6 bases). The CDR3 is 17 residues long. Per germline, CDR1 DFQATT and CDR2 SNEGSKA (reference sequence). V shed 8 bases and J shed 0 bases, with 23 bases lying between them. The CDR3, as DNA: TGCAGTCCAGTATCTGGACAGACTAATTCAGCCAAAAACATTCAGTACTTC. This gives the protein CSPVSGQTNSAKNIQYF.

The J gene is TRBJ2-5, the V gene TRBV15; no reliable D call. There are 12 residues in the CDR3. Trimming cost V 1 base and J 7 bases, with 7 bases left between them. Germline CDR1 reads LNHNV; CDR2 reads YYDKDF (reference sequence). The CDR3 is CATSRGSGTQYF. In DNA, the CDR3 is TGTGCCACCAGCAGAGGGTCGGGGACCCAGTACTTC.

V gene TRBV7-9 combines with J gene TRBJ1-3, with a possible D match to TRBD1 (6 bases). Deletions cut 5 bases from V and 4 bases from J, with 12 bases between. Germline CDR1 and CDR2: SEHNR and FQNEAQ (reference sequence). The CDR3 extends over 14 amino acids. This CDR3 is CASSRDGTGNTIYF. The CDR3 coding sequence is TGTGCCAGCAGCCGCGACGGGACAGGAAACACCATATATTTT.

This clonotype was recorded a few times. The chain couples TRBV2 to TRBJ2-5; the D gene is possibly TRBD2 (6 bases). Trimming removed 4 bases from V and 4 bases from J, with 16 bases in between. The germline V gene encodes CDR1 SNHLY and CDR2 FYNNEI. The length of the CDR3 is 15 residues. CDR3 amino acids: CASSVEGSGGETQYF. CDR3 in DNA: TGTGCCAGCAGTGTCGAGGGATCCGGGGGAGAGACCCAGTACTTC. The complete variable domain, with remaining parts taken from reference TRBV2 and TRBJ2-5, reads EPEVTQTPSHQVTQMGQEVILRCVPISNHLYFYWYRQILGQKVEFLVSFYNNEISEKSEIFDDQFSVERPDGSNFTLKIRSTKLEDSAMYFCASSVEGSGGETQYFGPGTRLLVL.

Only a few counts were recorded for this clonotype. The gene calls are TRBV20-1 and TRBJ2-3, with TRBD2 identical over 9 bases. Trimming cost V 6 bases and J 6 bases; bases outside gene matches: 10. This CDR3 region has 14 residues. Germline CDR1 is DFQATT and CDR2 is SNEGSKA (reference sequence). This CDR3 is CSAMGRGGADTQYF. The CDR3 DNA sequence: TGCAGTGCCATGGGGCGGGGGGGCGCGGATACGCAGTATTTT.

This chain uses TRBV12-3 or TRBV12-4 with TRBJ2-7, with 7 bases lining up with TRBD2. The CDR3 contains 13 residues. Germline trimming cut 6 bases from V and 6 bases from J; bases unmatched to any gene: 8. The CDR3 region has the DNA TGTGCCAGCAGCCAATCCGCTAGCGGCGAGCAGTACTTC. Translated: CASSQSASGEQYF.

The J gene is TRBJ1-6, the V gene TRBV6-5, with a weak D call TRBD1 (6 bases). This CDR3 region has 12 residues. Trimming removed 6 bases at V and 10 bases at J, with 10 bases between. Germline V gene lookup returns CDR1 MNHEY and CDR2 SVGAGI. The CDR3: CASRQGGSPLHF. The CDR3 DNA reads as TGTGCCAGCAGACAGGGAGGATCACCCCTCCACTTT.

As regards this clonotype: This CDR3 fails to terminate in the conserved phenylalanine or tryptophan, so it likely reflects a read error. J is TRBJ1-4 and V is TRBV6-2 or TRBV6-3, with D perhaps TRBD1 (6 bases). V was pared by 7 bases and J by 0 bases, with 12 bases between. This CDR3 has 15 residues. Germline V gives CDR1 MNHEY, CDR2 SVGEGT. In DNA, the CDR3 is TGTGCCAGCACCCTCGGACAGACAACTAATGAAAAACTGTTTTCT. Translated: CASTLGQTTNEKLFS.

The chain has TRBV18 and TRBJ2-1, with 7 bases identical to TRBD2. This CDR3 is 15 amino acids long. V gave up 2 bases and J gave up 8 bases; unmatched junction bases: 9. CDR1 and CDR2 from the germline V gene are KGHSH and LQKENI. The DNA of the CDR3 is TGTGCCAGCTCACCAGCGGTAGCGGGCTGGGATGAGCAGTTCTTC. Amino acids: CASSPAVAGWDEQFF.

This clonotype was detected a few times. The chain uses TRBV29-1 and TRBJ2-5; 9 bases line up with TRBD1. The last part of the DNA fits TRBJ2-1 better; the J call may be wrong. The CDR3 is made up of 13 amino acids. Germline V gives CDR1 SQVTM, CDR2 ANQGSEA. Here the CDR3 DNA reads TGCAGCGTACCGGGACAGGGTAATTATGAGCAGTTCTTC. Its translation: CSVPGQGNYEQFF.

This clonotype was found a few times. V gene TRBV20-1 combines with J gene TRBJ2-7; D may be TRBD1 or TRBD2 (5 bases each). Germline assignment: CDR1 DFQATT and CDR2 SNEGSKA (reference sequence). CDR3 size: 14 residues. V was cut by 6 bases and J by 3 bases, with 18 bases left in between. CDR3 coding DNA: TGCAGTGCCATGGGACGGTCATTGCTCTACGAGCAGTACTTC. Translating gives CSAMGRSLLYEQYF.

The chain is built from TRBV7-9 and TRBJ1-6; D gene unclear. V shed 2 bases and J shed 8 bases, with 7 bases lying between them. There are 13 residues in the CDR3. Looked up from germline, CDR1 is SEHNR and CDR2 is FQNEAQ (reference sequence). CDR3 nucleotides: TGTGCCAGCAGCTTAAGTCGGGATTCACCCCTCCACTTT. Its protein is CASSLSRDSPLHF.

The V call is TRBV7-8, the J call TRBJ2-5; 7 bases fit TRBD1. The end of the DNA aligns better with TRBJ2-7, so the J call may be wrong. This CDR3 is built from 15 residues. CDR1 SGHVS and CDR2 FQNEAQ come from the germline V gene. The CDR3, as DNA: TGTGCCAGCAGCTTAGGACAGGGAGCCCAGGGCGAGCAGTACTTC. This codes for CASSLGQGAQGEQYF.

This clonotype was recorded a few times. The J gene is TRBJ2-7, the V gene TRBV9; 7 bases map to TRBD2. The germline V gene has CDR1 SGDLS and CDR2 YYNGEE. CDR3 length: 12 amino acids. V was pared by 3 bases and J by 5 bases, with 2 bases of the junction left unmatched. The DNA of the CDR3 is TGTGCCAGCAGCGCCCGGGGGGACGAGCAGTACTTC. Amino acid sequence: CASSARGDEQYF.

The sample holds a few counts of this clonotype. This chain links TRBV29-1 with TRBJ2-1; 7 positions match TRBD2. The CDR3 consists of 15 residues. V lost 6 bases, J lost 9 bases, and 17 bases stayed unmatched. CDR1 SQVTM and CDR2 ANQGSEA come from the germline V gene. CDR3 amino acids: CSVAYQGGGRSEQFF. CDR3 nucleotides: TGCAGCGTGGCATACCAGGGTGGCGGGAGAAGTGAGCAGTTCTTC.

The table lists this clonotype with many counts. The rearrangement joins TRBV6-5 to TRBJ2-6; tentative D call: TRBD1 (5 bases). Trimming shortened V by 4 bases and J by 2 bases, and 12 bases separated the two germline ends. Germline lookup yields CDR1 MNHEY and CDR2 SVGAGI. The CDR3 loop spans 16 amino acids. This CDR3 reads CASSLSQGTGANVLTF. In DNA form, the CDR3 reads TGTGCCAGCAGTTTATCCCAGGGTACTGGGGCCAACGTCCTGACTTTC.

This clonotype appeared a few times. The chain carries TRBV18 and TRBJ1-1; the D is unclear. The ends were cut back, 3 bases at V and 2 bases at J, with 10 bases in the middle. There are 14 residues in the CDR3. Germline CDR1 and CDR2: KGHSH and LQKENI. CDR3 DNA sequence: TGTGCCAGCTCACCGAGAACAGAAAACACTGAAGCTTTCTTT. Its protein is CASSPRTENTEAFF. The full variable domain, rest sourced from reference TRBV18 and TRBJ1-1, is NAGVMQNPRHLVRRRGQEARLRCSPMKGHSHVYWYRQLPEEGLKFMVYLQKENIIDESGMPKERFSAEFPKEGPSILRIQQVVRGDSAAYFCASSPRTENTEAFFGQGTRLTVV.

This clonotype occurred a few times. V gene TRBV20-1 combines with J gene TRBJ1-4; TRBD1 aligns across 9 bases. The CDR3 consists of 14 residues. CDR1 DFQATT and CDR2 SNEGSKA come from the germline V gene (reference sequence). Trimming removed 6 bases from V and 5 bases from J; junction bases left unmatched: 7. As DNA, the CDR3 is TGCAGTGCCCCACGGACAGGGGTGAATGAAAAACTGTTTTTT. Its translation is CSAPRTGVNEKLFF.

J is TRBJ2-5 and V is TRBV20-1, with D unclear. The J call is doubtful: the DNA matches TRBJ2-1 better. The length of the CDR3 is 12 residues. The germline V gene encodes CDR1 DFQATT and CDR2 SNEGSKA (reference sequence). CDR3 sequence: CSVRKGSGEQFF. The CDR3 DNA is TGCAGTGTAAGGAAGGGTTCAGGTGAGCAGTTCTTC.

Remarks on this clonotype: The junction and the germline gene differ at one end; a read error may be behind it. This chain joins TRBV19 and TRBJ2-5; TRBD2 is a possible D gene (5 bases). The CDR3 is 15 amino acids. Looked up from germline, CDR1 is LNHDA and CDR2 is SQIVND (reference sequence). The CDR3 sequence is CASSMFGLAQGTQYF. In nucleotides, the CDR3 is TGTGCCAGTAGTATGTTTGGGCTAGCACAAGGGACCCAGTACTTC.

This clonotype was seen a few times. The CDR3 DNA reads as TGTGCCAGCAGCTTTAGCGGGAGGGCCGGCACAGATACGCAGTATTTT. Translating it yields CASSFSGRAGTDTQYF. This sequence joins TRBV5-6 and TRBJ2-3; 11 bases agree with TRBD2. CDR1 is SGHDT, CDR2 YYEEEE, per germline. The CDR3 totals 16 residues. J lost 1 base, V lost 2 bases, and 3 bases had no gene match.

This clonotype has just a few counts. The junction departs from germline at one end; a sequencing error may be responsible. The genes are TRBV7-9 and TRBJ2-5; 14 bases match TRBD2. CDR1 is SEHNR, CDR2 FQNEAQ, per germline (reference sequence). This CDR3 contains 14 residues. This CDR3 is CASTPDGLAGGWFF. The CDR3 region has the DNA TGTGCCAGCACCCCGGACGGACTAGCGGGAGGCTGGTTCTTC.

This clonotype appeared a few times. The V call is TRBV28, the J call TRBJ2-3, with D possibly matching TRBD2 (5 bases). The V end lost 5 bases, the J end lost 3 bases, and 18 bases lay between the germline ends. This CDR3 has 16 residues. CDR1 is MDHEN and CDR2 is SYDVKM in the germline V gene. Written as DNA, the CDR3 is TGTGCCAGCAGTCCCGGTAGCGTTCCTGGAACAGATACGCAGTATTTT. Residues: CASSPGSVPGTDTQYF.

The chain is built from TRBV11-2 and TRBJ2-3; D unclear. The germline V gene has CDR1 SGHAT and CDR2 FQNNGV. Trimming cost V 2 bases and J 2 bases, with 11 bases left between them. This CDR3 contains 15 residues. CDR3 region: CASSLTPHDTDTQYF. The DNA for the CDR3 is TGTGCCAGCAGCTTAACCCCGCATGACACAGATACGCAGTATTTT.